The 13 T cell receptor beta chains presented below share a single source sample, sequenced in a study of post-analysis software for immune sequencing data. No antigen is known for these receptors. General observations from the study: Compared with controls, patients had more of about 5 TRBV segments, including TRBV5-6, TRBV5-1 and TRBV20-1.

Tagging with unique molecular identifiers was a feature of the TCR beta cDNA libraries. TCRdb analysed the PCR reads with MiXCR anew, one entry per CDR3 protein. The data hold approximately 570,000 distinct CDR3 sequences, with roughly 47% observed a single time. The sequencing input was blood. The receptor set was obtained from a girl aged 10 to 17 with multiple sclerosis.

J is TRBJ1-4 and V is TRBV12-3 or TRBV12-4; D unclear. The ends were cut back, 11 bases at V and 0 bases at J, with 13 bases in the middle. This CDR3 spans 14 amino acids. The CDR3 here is CASKAPATNEKLFF. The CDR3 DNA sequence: TGTGCCTCCAAGGCGCCAGCAACTAATGAAAAACTGTTTTTT.

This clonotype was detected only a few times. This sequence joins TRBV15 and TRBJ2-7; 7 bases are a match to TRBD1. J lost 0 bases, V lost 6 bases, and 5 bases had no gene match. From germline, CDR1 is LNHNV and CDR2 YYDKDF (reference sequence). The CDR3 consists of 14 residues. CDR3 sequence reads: CATRDRQSSYEQYF. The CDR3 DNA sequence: TGTGCCACCAGGGACAGGCAGAGCTCCTACGAGCAGTACTTC. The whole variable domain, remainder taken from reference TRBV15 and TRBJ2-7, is DAMVIQNPRYQVTQFGKPVTLSCSQTLNHNVMYWYQQKSSQAPKLLFHYYDKDFNNEADTPDNFQSRRPNTSFCFLDIRSPGLGDTAMYLCATRDRQSSYEQYFGPGTRLTVT.

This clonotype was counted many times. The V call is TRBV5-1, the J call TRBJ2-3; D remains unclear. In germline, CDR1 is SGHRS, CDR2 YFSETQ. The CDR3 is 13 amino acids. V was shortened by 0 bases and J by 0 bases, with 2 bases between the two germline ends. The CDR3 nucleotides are TGCGCCAGCAGCTTGGACAGCACAGATACGCAGTATTTT. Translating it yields CASSLDSTDTQYF.

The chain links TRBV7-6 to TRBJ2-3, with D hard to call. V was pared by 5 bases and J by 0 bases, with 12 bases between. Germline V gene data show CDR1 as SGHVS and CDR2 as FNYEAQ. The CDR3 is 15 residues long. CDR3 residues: CASSPRPTSTDTQYF. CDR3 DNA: TGTGCCAGCAGCCCCCGGCCCACTAGCACAGATACGCAGTATTTT.

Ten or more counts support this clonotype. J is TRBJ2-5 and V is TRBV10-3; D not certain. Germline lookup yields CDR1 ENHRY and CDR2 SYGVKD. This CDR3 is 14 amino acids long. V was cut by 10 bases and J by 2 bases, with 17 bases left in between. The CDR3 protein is CATGEDAGQETQYF. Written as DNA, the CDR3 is TGTGCCACCGGTGAAGACGCAGGACAAGAGACCCAGTACTTC.

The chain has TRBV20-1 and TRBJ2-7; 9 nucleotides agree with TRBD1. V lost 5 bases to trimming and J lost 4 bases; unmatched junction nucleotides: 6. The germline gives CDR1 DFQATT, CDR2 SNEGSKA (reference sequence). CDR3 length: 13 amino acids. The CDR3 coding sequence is TGCAGTGCTGAGCGGGACAGGGCTTACGAGCAGTACTTC. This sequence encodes CSAERDRAYEQYF.

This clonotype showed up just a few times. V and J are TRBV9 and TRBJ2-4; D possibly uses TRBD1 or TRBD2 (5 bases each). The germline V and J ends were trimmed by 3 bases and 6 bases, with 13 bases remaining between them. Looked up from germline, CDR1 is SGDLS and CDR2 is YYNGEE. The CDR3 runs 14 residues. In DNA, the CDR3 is TGTGCCAGCAGCGCTCGGCAGAGGGGAAACATTCAGTACTTC. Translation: CASSARQRGNIQYF.

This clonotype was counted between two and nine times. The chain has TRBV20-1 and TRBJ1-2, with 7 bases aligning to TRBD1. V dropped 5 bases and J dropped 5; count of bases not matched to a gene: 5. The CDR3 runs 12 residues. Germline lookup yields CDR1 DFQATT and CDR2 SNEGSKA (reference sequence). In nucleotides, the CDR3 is TGCAGTGCTTCGCCCAGGGGGTATGGCTACACCTTC. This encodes CSASPRGYGYTF.

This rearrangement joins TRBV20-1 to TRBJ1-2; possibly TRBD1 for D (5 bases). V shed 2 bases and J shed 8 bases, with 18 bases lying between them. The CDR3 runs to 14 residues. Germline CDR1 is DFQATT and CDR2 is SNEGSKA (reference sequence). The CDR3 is CSARSPGDPRGYTF. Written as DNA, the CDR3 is TGCAGTGCTAGATCCCCGGGGGACCCACGGGGCTACACCTTC.

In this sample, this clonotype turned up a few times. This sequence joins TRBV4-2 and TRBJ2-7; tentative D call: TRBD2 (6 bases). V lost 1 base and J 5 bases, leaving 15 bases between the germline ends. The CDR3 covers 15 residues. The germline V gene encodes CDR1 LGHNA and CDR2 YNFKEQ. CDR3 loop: CASSQGVGGINEQYF. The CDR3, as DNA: TGTGCCAGCAGCCAAGGAGTTGGCGGGATCAACGAGCAGTACTTC.

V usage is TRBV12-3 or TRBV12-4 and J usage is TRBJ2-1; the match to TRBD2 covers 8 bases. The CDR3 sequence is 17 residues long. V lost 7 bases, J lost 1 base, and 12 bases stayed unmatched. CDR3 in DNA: TGTGCCAGCACCACTGGGCGCGGGAGGCCTTCCTACAATGAGCAGTTCTTC. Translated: CASTTGRGRPSYNEQFF.

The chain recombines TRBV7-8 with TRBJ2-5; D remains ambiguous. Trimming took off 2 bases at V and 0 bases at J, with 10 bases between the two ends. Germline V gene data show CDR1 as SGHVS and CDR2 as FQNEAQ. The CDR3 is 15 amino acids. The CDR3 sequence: CASSLFETYQETQYF. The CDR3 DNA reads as TGTGCCAGCAGCTTATTCGAGACCTACCAAGAGACCCAGTACTTC. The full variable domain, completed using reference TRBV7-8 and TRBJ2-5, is GAGVSQSPRYKVAKRGQDVALRCDPISGHVSLFWYQQALGQGPEFLTYFQNEAQLDKSGLPSDRFFAERPEGSVSTLKIQRTQQEDSAVYLCASSLFETYQETQYFGPGTRLLVL.

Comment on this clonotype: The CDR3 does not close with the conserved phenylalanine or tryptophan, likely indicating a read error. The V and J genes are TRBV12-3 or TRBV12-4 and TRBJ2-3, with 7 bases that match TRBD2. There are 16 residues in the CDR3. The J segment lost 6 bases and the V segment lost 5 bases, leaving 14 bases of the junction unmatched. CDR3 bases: TGTGCCAGCAGTCCCCCCCGGGGAGGGCCTTCGGATACGCAGTATTTA. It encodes CASSPPRGGPSDTQYL.